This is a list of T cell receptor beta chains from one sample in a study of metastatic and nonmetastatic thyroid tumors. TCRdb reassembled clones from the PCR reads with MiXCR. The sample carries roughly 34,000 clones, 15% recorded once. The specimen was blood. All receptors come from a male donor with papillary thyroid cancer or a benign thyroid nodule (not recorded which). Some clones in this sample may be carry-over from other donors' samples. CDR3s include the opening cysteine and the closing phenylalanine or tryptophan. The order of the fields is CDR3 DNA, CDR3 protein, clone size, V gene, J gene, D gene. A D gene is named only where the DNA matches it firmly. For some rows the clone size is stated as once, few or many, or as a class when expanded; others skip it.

DNA: TGTGCCAGCAGCGTAGGACAGGGACATTCCTACGAGCAGTACTTC; CDR3: CASSVGQGHSYEQYF; size: many; V: TRBV9; J: TRBJ2-7; D: TRBD1
DNA: TGTGCCAGCAGCTTACGGGGGCAGGACTACACCTTC; CDR3: CASSLRGQDYTF; size: many; V: TRBV5-4; J: TRBJ1-2; D: .
DNA: TGTGCCAGCGTGGCAGGCAATCAGCCCCAGCATTTT; CDR3: CASVAGNQPQHF; size: many; V: TRBV12-3/TRBV12-4; J: TRBJ1-5; D: .
DNA: TGTGCCAGTAGCCAGGGTCAGGACCTCACAGATACGCAGTATTTT; CDR3: CASSQGQDLTDTQYF; size: many; V: TRBV19; J: TRBJ2-3; D: .
DNA: TGTGCCAGCAGTTACGAGGGGGGGACTGAAGCTTTCTTT; CDR3: CASSYEGGTEAFF; size: few; V: TRBV6-2/TRBV6-3; J: TRBJ1-1; D: .
DNA: TGTGCCAGCAGTTACTCGACCTACACAGACAGGGGGGATGAAAAACTGTTTTTT; CDR3: CASSYSTYTDRGDEKLFF; size: few; V: TRBV6-2/TRBV6-3; J: TRBJ1-4; D: TRBD1
DNA: TGCAGTGCTAGGAGACAGGGTTACGATCAGCCCCAGCATTTT; CDR3: CSARRQGYDQPQHF; size: many; V: TRBV20-1; J: TRBJ1-5; D: TRBD1
DNA: TGTGCCAGCTCATCCCCGGTGGGGTACCAAGAGACCCAGTACTTC; CDR3: CASSSPVGYQETQYF; size: many; V: TRBV18; J: TRBJ2-5; D: .
DNA: TGTGCCAGCACGAGGCGGGGAGTCTATGGCTACACCTTC; CDR3: CASTRRGVYGYTF; size: many; V: TRBV6-1; J: TRBJ1-2; D: .
DNA: TGTGCCAGCAGCCCGCCGGGGCGGGCCAGCTCCTACGAGCAGTACTTC; CDR3: CASSPPGRASSYEQYF; size: many; V: TRBV11-3; J: TRBJ2-7; D: .
DNA: TGTGCCAGCAGTCTCTCGGGCGCAGATACGCAGTATTTT; CDR3: CASSLSGADTQYF; size: many; V: TRBV28; J: TRBJ2-3; D: .
DNA: TGTGCCAGCAGCCAAGATTCGGGAGGGGAGACCCAGTACTTC; CDR3: CASSQDSGGETQYF; size: many; V: TRBV3-1; J: TRBJ2-5; D: TRBD2
DNA: TGTGCCAGCAGGGAGGGGGGAGGTTATAATTCACCCCTCCACTTT; CDR3: CASREGGGYNSPLHF; size: medium-sized; V: TRBV6-1; J: TRBJ1-6; D: .
DNA: TGTGCCAGCACTCCTTCGCTCTCAAGTGGGAAGGCTGAAGCTTTCTTT; CDR3: CASTPSLSSGKAEAFF; size: .; V: TRBV6-2/TRBV6-3; J: TRBJ1-1; D: .
DNA: TGTGCCAGCAGCTTCGGCAGCGGGAGGTCCCACAATGAGCAGTTCTTC; CDR3: CASSFGSGRSHNEQFF; size: many; V: TRBV7-9; J: TRBJ2-1; D: TRBD2
DNA: TGTGCCAGTTCAGGGGGCTTGGGCTATGGCTACACCTTC; CDR3: CASSGGLGYGYTF; size: many; V: TRBV27; J: TRBJ1-2; D: TRBD1
DNA: TGTGCCAGCTGTGAGTCGAATAGCGGGAGCTACGAGCAGTACTTC; CDR3: CASCESNSGSYEQYF; size: .; V: TRBV10-3; J: TRBJ2-7; D: TRBD2
DNA: TGCAGTGCTAGAGGGGCAGGGAACTACAATCAGCCCCAGCATTTT; CDR3: CSARGAGNYNQPQHF; size: many; V: TRBV20-1; J: TRBJ1-5; D: .